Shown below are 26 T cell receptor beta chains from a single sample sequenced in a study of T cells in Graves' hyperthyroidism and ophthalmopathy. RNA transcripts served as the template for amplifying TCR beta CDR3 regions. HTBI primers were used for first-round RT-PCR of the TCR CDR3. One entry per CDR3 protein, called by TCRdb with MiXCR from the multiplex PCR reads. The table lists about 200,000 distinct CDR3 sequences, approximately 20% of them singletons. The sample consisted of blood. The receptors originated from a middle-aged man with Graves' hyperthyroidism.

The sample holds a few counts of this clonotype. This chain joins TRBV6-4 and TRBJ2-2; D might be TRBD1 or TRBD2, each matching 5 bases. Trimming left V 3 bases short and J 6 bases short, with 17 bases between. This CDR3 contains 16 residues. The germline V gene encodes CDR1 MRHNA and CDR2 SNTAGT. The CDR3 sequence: CASSEAGDGNPGELFF. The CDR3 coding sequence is TGTGCCAGCAGTGAGGCTGGGGACGGGAATCCCGGGGAGCTGTTTTTT.

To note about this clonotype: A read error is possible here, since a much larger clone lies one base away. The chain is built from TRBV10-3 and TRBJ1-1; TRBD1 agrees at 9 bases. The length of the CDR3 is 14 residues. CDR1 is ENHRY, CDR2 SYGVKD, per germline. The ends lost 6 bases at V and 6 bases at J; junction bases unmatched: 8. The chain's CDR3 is CAIRLDRGISEAFF. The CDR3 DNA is TGTGCCATCAGACTGGACAGGGGAATTTCTGAAGCTTTCTTT.

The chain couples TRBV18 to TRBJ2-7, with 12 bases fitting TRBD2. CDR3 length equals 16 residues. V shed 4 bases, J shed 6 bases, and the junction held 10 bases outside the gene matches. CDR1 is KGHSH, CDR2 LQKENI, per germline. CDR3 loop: CASSLIGLAGTGEQYF. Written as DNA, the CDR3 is TGTGCCAGCTCACTAATAGGACTAGCGGGGACCGGCGAGCAGTACTTC.

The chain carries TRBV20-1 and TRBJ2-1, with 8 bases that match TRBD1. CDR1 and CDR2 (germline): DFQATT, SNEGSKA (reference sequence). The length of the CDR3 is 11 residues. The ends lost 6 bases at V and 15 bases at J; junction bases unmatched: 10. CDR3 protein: CSAKGAGGWFF. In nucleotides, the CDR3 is TGCAGTGCGAAGGGGGCAGGGGGCTGGTTCTTC.

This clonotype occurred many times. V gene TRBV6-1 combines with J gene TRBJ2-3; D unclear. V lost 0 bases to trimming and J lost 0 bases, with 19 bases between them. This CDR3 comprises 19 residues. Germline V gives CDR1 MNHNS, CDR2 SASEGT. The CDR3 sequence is CASSEAGRHYSMSTDTQYF. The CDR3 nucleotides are TGTGCCAGCAGTGAAGCGGGTCGTCACTACTCTATGAGCACAGATACGCAGTATTTT.

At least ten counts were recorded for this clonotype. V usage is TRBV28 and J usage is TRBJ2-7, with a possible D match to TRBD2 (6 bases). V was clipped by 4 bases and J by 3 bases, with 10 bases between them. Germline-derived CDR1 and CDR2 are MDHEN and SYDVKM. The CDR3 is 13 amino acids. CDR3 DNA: TGTGCCAGCAGTTCCCGCGGGGTCTACGAGCAGTACTTC. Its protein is CASSSRGVYEQYF. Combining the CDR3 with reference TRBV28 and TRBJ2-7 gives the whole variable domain DVKVTQSSRYLVKRTGEKVFLECVQDMDHENMFWYRQDPGLGLRLIYFSYDVKMKEKGDIPEGYSVSREKKERFSLILESASTNQTSMYLCASSSRGVYEQYFGPGTRLTVT.

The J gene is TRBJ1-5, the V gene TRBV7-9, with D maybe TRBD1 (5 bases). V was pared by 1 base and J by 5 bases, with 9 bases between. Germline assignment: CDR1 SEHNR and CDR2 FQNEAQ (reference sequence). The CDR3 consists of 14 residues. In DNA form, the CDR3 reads TGTGCCAGCAGCTTAGGGACAAGCGATCAGCCCCAGCATTTT. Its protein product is CASSLGTSDQPQHF.

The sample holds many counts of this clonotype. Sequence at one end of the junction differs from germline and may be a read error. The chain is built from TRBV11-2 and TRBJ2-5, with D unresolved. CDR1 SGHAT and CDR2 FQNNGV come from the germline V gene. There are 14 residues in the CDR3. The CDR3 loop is CASSLSRSQATQYF. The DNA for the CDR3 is TGTGCCAGCAGCTTAAGCAGGTCGCAAGCGACCCAGTACTTC.

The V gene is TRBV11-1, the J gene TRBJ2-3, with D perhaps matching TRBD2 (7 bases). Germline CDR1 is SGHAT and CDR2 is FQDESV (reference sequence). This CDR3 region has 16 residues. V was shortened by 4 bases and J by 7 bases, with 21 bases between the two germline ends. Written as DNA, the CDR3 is TGTGCCAGCAGCTCCCTAAAGGGGGGGAAAGGAAATACGCAGTATTTT. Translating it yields CASSSLKGGKGNTQYF.

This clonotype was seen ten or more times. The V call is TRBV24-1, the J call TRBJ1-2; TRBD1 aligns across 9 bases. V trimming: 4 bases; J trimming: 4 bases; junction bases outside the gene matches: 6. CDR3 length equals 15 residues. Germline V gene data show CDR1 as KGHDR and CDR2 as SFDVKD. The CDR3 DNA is TGTGCCACCAGTGAGCCGGGACAGGGAGTCTATGGCTACACCTTC. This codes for CATSEPGQGVYGYTF.

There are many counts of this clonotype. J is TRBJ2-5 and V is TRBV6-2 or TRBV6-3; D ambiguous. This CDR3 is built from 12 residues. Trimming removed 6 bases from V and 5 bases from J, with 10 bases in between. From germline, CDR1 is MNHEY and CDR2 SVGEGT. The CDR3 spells CASRDLGETQYF. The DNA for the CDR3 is TGTGCCAGCAGAGACCTCGGGGAGACCCAGTACTTC.

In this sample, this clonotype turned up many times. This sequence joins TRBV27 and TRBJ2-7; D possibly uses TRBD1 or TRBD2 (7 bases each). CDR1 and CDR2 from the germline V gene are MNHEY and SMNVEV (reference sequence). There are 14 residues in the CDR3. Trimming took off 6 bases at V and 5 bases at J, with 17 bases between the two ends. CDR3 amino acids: CASSRGGVEDEQYF. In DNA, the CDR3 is TGTGCCAGCAGCAGGGGGGGTGTTGAGGACGAGCAGTACTTC.

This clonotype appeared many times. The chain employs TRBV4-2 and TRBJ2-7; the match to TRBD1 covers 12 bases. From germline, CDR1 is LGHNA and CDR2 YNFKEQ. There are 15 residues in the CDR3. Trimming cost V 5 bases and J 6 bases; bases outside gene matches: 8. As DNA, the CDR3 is TGTGCCAGCAGCTCACCGGGACAGGGGGCAACCGAGCAGTACTTC. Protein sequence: CASSSPGQGATEQYF.

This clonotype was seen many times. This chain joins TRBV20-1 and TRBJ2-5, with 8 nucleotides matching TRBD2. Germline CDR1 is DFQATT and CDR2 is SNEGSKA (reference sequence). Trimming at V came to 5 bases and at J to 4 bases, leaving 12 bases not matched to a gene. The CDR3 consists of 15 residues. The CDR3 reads CSAPDGRGGLETQYF. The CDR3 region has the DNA TGCAGTGCTCCAGACGGACGGGGGGGCCTAGAGACCCAGTACTTC.

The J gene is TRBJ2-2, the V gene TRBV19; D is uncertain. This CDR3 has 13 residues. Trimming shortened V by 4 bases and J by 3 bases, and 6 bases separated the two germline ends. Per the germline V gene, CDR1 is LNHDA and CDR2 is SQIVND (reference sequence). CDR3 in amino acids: CASSTPHTGELFF. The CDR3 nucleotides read TGTGCCAGTAGTACCCCCCACACCGGGGAGCTGTTTTTT.

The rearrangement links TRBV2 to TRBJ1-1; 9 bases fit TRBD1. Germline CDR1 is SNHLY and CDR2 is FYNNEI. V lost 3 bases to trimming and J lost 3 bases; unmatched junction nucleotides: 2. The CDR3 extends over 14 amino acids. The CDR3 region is CASSDRDRDTEAFF. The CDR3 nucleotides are TGTGCCAGCAGTGACCGGGACAGGGACACTGAAGCTTTCTTT.

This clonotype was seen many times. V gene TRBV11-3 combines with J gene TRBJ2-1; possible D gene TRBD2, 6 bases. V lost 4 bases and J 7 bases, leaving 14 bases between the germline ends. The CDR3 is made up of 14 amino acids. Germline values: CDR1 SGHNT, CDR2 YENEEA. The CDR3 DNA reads TGTGCCAGCAGCTCCCTGGGGAGGAATAATGAGCAGTTCTTC. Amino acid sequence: CASSSLGRNNEQFF.

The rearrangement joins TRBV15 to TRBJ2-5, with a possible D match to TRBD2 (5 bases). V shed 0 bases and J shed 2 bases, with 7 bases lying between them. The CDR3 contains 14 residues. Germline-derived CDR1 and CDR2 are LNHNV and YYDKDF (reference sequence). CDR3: CATSRDRGQETQYF. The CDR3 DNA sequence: TGTGCCACCAGCAGAGATCGGGGACAAGAGACCCAGTACTTC. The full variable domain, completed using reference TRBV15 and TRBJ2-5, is DAMVIQNPRYQVTQFGKPVTLSCSQTLNHNVMYWYQQKSSQAPKLLFHYYDKDFNNEADTPDNFQSRRPNTSFCFLDIRSPGLGDTAMYLCATSRDRGQETQYFGPGTRLLVL.

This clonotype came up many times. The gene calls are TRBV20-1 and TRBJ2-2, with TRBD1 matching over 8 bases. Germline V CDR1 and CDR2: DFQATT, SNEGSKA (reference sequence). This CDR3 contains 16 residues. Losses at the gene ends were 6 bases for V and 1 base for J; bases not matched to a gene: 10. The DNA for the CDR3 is TGCAGTGCCGCCCCAGGCGGACAGGGGAACACCGGGGAGCTGTTTTTT. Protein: CSAAPGGQGNTGELFF.

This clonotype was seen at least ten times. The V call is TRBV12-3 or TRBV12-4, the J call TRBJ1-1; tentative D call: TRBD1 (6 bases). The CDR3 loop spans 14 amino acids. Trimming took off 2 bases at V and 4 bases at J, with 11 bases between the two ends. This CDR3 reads CASSLPPGATEAFF. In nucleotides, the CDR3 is TGTGCCAGCAGTTTACCCCCAGGGGCCACTGAAGCTTTCTTT.

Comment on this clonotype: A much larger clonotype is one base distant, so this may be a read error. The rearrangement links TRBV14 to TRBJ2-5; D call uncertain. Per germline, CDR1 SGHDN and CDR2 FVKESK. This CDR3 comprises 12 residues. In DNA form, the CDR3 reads TGTGCCAGCAGCCAAGACGGAGAGACCCAGCACTTC. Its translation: CASSQDGETQHF.

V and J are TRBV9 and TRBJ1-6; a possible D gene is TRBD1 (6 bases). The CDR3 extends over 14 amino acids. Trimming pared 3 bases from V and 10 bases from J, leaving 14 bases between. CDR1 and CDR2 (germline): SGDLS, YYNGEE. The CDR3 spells CASSDARGISPLHF. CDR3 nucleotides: TGTGCCAGCAGCGACGCCAGGGGAATCTCACCCCTCCACTTT.

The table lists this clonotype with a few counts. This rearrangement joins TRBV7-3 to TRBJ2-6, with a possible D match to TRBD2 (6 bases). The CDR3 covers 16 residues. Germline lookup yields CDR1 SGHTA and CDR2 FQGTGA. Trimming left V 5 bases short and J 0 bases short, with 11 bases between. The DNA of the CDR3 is TGTGCCAGCAGCCCGGGGAGGCTCTCTGGGGCCAACGTCCTGACTTTC. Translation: CASSPGRLSGANVLTF.

The CDR3 sequence is CASSIYRVRNTEAFF. Here the CDR3 DNA reads TGTGCCAGTAGTATATACCGAGTGCGGAACACTGAAGCTTTCTTT. This rearrangement joins TRBV19 to TRBJ1-1; D not resolved. Germline CDR1 is LNHDA and CDR2 is SQIVND (reference sequence). This CDR3 region has 15 residues. Trimming removed 2 bases from V and 1 base from J, with 11 bases in between. Variable domain in full (rest from reference TRBV19 and TRBJ1-1): DGGITQSPKYLFRKEGQNVTLSCEQNLNHDAMYWYRQDPGQGLRLIYYSQIVNDFQKGDIAEGYSVSREKKESFPLTVTSAQKNPTAFYLCASSIYRVRNTEAFFGQGTRLTVV.

CDR3 nucleotide sequence: TGTGCCAGCAGACGGGGACTAGCGGGAGGGGGGGGACACAATGAGCAGTTCTTC. Protein product: CASRRGLAGGGGHNEQFF. The rearrangement uses TRBV6-1 and TRBJ2-1; TRBD2 matches 16 bases. The germline CDR1 and CDR2 sequences are MNHNS and SASEGT. The CDR3 runs to 18 residues. With 6 bases clipped from V and 5 bases from J, the junction kept 10 bases outside the gene matches.

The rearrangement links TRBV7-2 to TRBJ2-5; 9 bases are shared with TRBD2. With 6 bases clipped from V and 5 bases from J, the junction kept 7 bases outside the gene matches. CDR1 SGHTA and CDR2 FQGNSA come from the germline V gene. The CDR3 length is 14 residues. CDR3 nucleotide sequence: TGTGCCAGCAGTGTAGCGGGGGTCCGGGAGACCCAGTACTTC. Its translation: CASSVAGVRETQYF.